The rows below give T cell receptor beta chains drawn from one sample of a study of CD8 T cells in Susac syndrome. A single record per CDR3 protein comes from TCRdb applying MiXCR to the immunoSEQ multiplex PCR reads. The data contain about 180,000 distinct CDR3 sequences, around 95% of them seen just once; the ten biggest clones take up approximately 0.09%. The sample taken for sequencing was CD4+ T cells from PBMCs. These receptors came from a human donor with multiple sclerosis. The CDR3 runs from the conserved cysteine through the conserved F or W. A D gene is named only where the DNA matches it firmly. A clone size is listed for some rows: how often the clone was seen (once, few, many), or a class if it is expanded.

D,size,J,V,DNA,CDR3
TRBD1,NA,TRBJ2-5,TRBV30,TGTGGAGGGGGACAGCTTGGGACCCAGTACTTC,CGGGQLGTQYF
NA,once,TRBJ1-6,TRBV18,TGTGCCAGCTCACCGGGAGATTCACCCCTCCACTTT,CASSPGDSPLHF
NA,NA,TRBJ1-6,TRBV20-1,TGCAGTGCCCGGGGAGAAGCAAATTCACCCCTCCACTTT,CSARGEANSPLHF
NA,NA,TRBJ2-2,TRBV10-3,TGTGCCATCAGTGGACAAGGGACTCCACTGAACACCGGGGAGCTGTTTTTT,CAISGQGTPLNTGELFF
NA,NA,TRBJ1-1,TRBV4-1,TGCGCCAGCAGCCAAGTGATGCAGTTCACGAACACTGAAGCTTTCTTT,CASSQVMQFTNTEAFF
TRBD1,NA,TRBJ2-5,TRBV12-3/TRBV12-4,TGTGCCAGCAGTTTAAGGGGGACAGAAGAGACCCAGTACTTC,CASSLRGTEETQYF
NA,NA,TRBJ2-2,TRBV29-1,TGCAGCGTCGATTCTCCCTCCGGGGAGCTGTTTTTT,CSVDSPSGELFF
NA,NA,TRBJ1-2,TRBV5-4,TGTGCCAGCAGCCTCTCTGCTGCTTCGGGAGGCTACACCTTC,CASSLSAASGGYTF
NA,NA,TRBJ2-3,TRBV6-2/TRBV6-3,TGTGCCAGCAGTTCGGAATCGGCCGATACGCAGTATTTT,CASSSESADTQYF
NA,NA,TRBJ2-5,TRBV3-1,TGTGCCAGCAGCCAAGAGACGGGTCCGAAGACCCAGTACTTC,CASSQETGPKTQYF
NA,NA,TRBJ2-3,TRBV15,TGTGCCACCAGCAGAGAGGCTAGGGGCACAGATACGCAGTATTTT,CATSREARGTDTQYF
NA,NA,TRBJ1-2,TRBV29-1,TGCAGCGCCGGGGGGGTAAACTATGGCTACACCTTC,CSAGGVNYGYTF
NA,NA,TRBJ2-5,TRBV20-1,TGCAGTGCTAGAGGGACTACCACAAGTGGGACCCAGTACTTC,CSARGTTTSGTQYF
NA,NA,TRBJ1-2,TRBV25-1,TGTGCCAGCAGGCAAGAGGGAGTCTATGGCTACACCTTC,CASRQEGVYGYTF
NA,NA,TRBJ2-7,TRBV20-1,TGCAGTGCTAGAGATCTTGGCAGTATCTACGAGCAGTACTTC,CSARDLGSIYEQYF
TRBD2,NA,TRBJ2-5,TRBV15,TGTGCCACCAGCAGGGTACTAGCGGGGGAAGAGACCCAGTACTTC,CATSRVLAGEETQYF